This TCR beta chain derives from a study of blood T cell repertoires in COVID-19. Study overall: Samples taken during acute and convalescent COVID-19 were collected in the United States, Italy and Spain.

The trim removed 6 bases at V and 6 bases at J, leaving 7 bases unmatched. Germline V gene data show CDR1 as MNHEY and CDR2 as SVGAGI. The CDR3 consists of 14 residues. This clone appeared a single time. In the original analysis: Amplification from reference gene primers served as the basis for estimated nucleated cell counts. The assay was immunoSEQ multiplex PCR, and TCRdb's table has in-frame clones only and misses some. V and J calls plus clone size are reproduced from that table; the DNA served to infer D and trimming. The sample has around 170,000 clones, 86% seen once. V and J are TRBV6-5 and TRBJ2-2; 7 bases line up with TRBD2. This sequence was found in a woman aged 25 to 39 with active or convalescent COVID-19. Sequencing was carried out using peripheral blood. This CDR3 is CASRVEGGAGELFF. CDR3 sequence (DNA): TGTGCCAGCAGGGTGGAGGGAGGGGCCGGGGAGCTGTTTTTT.